This T cell receptor (beta chain) comes out of a study of Tregs in tolerant kidney transplant recipients. The method was immunoSEQ multiplex PCR; TCRdb's version includes in-frame clones alone and lacks a portion of them. This table has more than 95,000 clones, about 90% appearing once. The CDR3 consists of 17 residues. J was trimmed by 7 bases and V by 5 bases; bases with no gene match: 15. CDR1 is LGHNT and CDR2 is FRNRAP in the germline V gene. Sequenced sample: CD4+ T cells from blood. The source of this sequence is a human donor in good health. The rearrangement links TRBV12-5 to TRBJ2-3; TRBD2 agrees at 10 bases. The CDR3 spells CASGTYKTSGRLYTQYF. DNA for the CDR3: TGTGCTAGTGGTACATATAAGACTAGCGGGCGCCTTTATACGCAGTATTTT. Complete variable domain (other parts from reference TRBV12-5 and TRBJ2-3): DARVTQTPRHKVTEMGQEVTMRCQPILGHNTVFWYRQTMMQGLELLAYFRNRAPLDDSGMPKDRFSAEMPDATLATLKIQPSEPRDSAVYFCASGTYKTSGRLYTQYFGPGTRLTVL.